The rows below give T cell receptor beta chains drawn from one sample of a study of STAT3 mutations in large granular lymphocyte leukemia. The assay was immunoSEQ multiplex PCR, and TCRdb's table has in-frame clones only and misses some. The sample lists 30,000 to 35,000 clones, over 65% seen once, with roughly 30% in the top ten. Sample: peripheral blood mononuclear cells. The receptors originated from a woman between 50 and 59 years old with T-cell large granular lymphocyte leukemia. Some clones in this sample may be carry-over from other donors' samples. Both conserved end residues are part of each CDR3. The order of the fields is J gene, clone size, V gene, D gene, CDR3 protein, CDR3 DNA. D genes are given only for firm matches. Size tells how often a clone was seen (once, few, many) or the class of an expanded clone, and some rows leave it out.

>TRBJ1-5|.|TRBV29-1|.
CSVGGGGNQPQHF
TGCAGCGTTGGTGGAGGGGGGAATCAGCCCCAGCATTTT
>TRBJ1-2|.|TRBV15|.
CATSRDEGLGGYTF
TGTGCCACCAGCAGAGATGAGGGATTAGGTGGCTACACCTTC
>TRBJ2-2|.|TRBV13|.
CASSLVGLEAGELFF
TGTGCCAGCAGCTTGGTGGGCTTGGAGGCCGGGGAGCTGTTTTTT
>TRBJ2-1|.|TRBV5-6|TRBD2
CASRPLAGGINEQFF
TGTGCCAGCAGACCACTAGCGGGAGGGATTAATGAGCAGTTCTTC
>TRBJ2-5|.|TRBV6-5|.
CASSEPGRRETQYF
TGTGCCAGCAGTGAACCGGGAAGGCGGGAGACCCAGTACTTC
>TRBJ1-2|few|TRBV28|TRBD1
CASRTGGARYGYTF
TGTGCCAGCCGAACAGGGGGCGCTAGGTATGGCTACACCTTC
>TRBJ1-4|few|TRBV29-1|TRBD1
CSVGTGNEKLFF
TGCAGCGTTGGGACAGGGAATGAAAAACTGTTTTTT
>TRBJ1-2|.|TRBV7-2|.
CASSFGGARSSYTF
TGTGCCAGCAGCTTCGGCGGAGCAAGGTCGAGCTACACCTTC
>TRBJ2-7|.|TRBV6-5|.
CASSLLFGGSNEQYF
TGTGCCAGCAGCCTACTCTTTGGGGGGTCAAACGAGCAGTACTTC
>TRBJ2-5|.|TRBV5-4|TRBD2
CASSVGLAGGEEAQYF
TGTGCCAGCAGCGTGGGACTAGCGGGAGGTGAAGAGGCCCAGTACTTC
>TRBJ2-7|.|TRBV30|TRBD2
CAWGGVLAGVNEQYF
TGTGCCTGGGGAGGGGTACTAGCGGGAGTAAACGAGCAGTACTTC
>TRBJ2-1|.|TRBV18|.
CASSPDIGGTYNEQFF
TGTGCCAGCTCACCAGATATAGGAGGTACCTACAATGAGCAGTTCTTC
>TRBJ1-2|few|TRBV18|TRBD1
CASSLGGRSHGYTF
TGTGCCAGCTCCCTAGGGGGCAGATCTCATGGCTACACCTTC
>TRBJ2-5|once|TRBV7-9|TRBD1
CASSDRDSRFQETQYF
TGTGCCAGCAGCGACCGGGACAGCCGCTTCCAAGAGACCCAGTACTTC
>TRBJ2-1|.|TRBV7-2|TRBD2
CASSLAASGRSFSSYNEQFF
TGTGCCAGCAGCTTAGCGGCTAGCGGGAGGTCCTTCAGCTCCTACAATGAGCAGTTCTTC
>TRBJ2-7|.|TRBV5-1|TRBD2
CASSPLTSGMEGVYEQYF
TGCGCCAGCAGCCCCCTGACTAGCGGGATGGAAGGGGTTTACGAGCAGTACTTC
>TRBJ2-5|.|TRBV5-1|TRBD2
CATKREGQTQYF
TGCGCCACCAAGAGGGAGGGCCAGACCCAGTACTTC
>TRBJ2-5|.|TRBV6-6|.
CASSSHETQYF
TGTGCCAGCAGCAGTCATGAGACCCAGTACTTC
>TRBJ2-5|.|TRBV13|.
CASSGQETQYF
TGTGCCAGCAGCGGCCAAGAGACCCAGTACTTC
>TRBJ2-7|.|TRBV10-3|TRBD2
CAISESKASGSYEQYF
TGTGCCATCAGTGAGTCGAAAGCTAGCGGGAGCTACGAGCAGTACTTC
>TRBJ1-2|.|TRBV28|.
CASRFPGTGYGYTF
TGTGCCAGCAGGTTCCCCGGGACCGGGTATGGCTACACCTTC
>TRBJ1-3|.|TRBV6-1|.
CASSERFGIGNTIYF
TGTGCCAGCAGTGAACGGTTTGGCATTGGAAACACCATATATTTT
>TRBJ1-1|.|TRBV18|.
CASSPLRADTEAFF
TGTGCCAGCTCCCCTCTGCGGGCGGACACTGAAGCTTTCTTT
>TRBJ2-7|.|TRBV18|TRBD2
CASSPLGTSGRAQREQYF
TGTGCCAGCTCACCACTAGGAACTAGCGGGAGGGCCCAAAGGGAGCAGTACTTC
>TRBJ2-2|.|TRBV5-1|TRBD2
CASSLAIAGAGTGELFF
TGCGCCAGCAGCTTGGCCATAGCGGGAGCGGGCACCGGGGAGCTGTTTTTT
>TRBJ2-7|.|TRBV6-1|TRBD2
CASSEILAGGGYEQYF
TGTGCCAGCAGTGAAATACTAGCGGGAGGGGGCTACGAGCAGTACTTC
>TRBJ2-3|.|TRBV30|.
CAWSAQGGPDTQYF
TGTGCCTGGAGTGCTCAGGGTGGTCCAGATACGCAGTATTTT
>TRBJ2-7|.|TRBV28|.
CASSIQSYEQYF
TGTGCCAGCAGTATTCAATCCTACGAGCAGTACTTC